The next 13 T cell receptor beta chains were all read from a single sample in a study of OX40 agonist ivuxolimab in advanced cancers. Assay: immunoSEQ multiplex PCR; the TCRdb copy retains only in-frame clones and omits some. Of tens of thousands of clones listed, approximately 81% are singletons. The sample consisted of CD4+ or CD8+ T cells sorted from blood, taken in a trial of the OX40 agonist ivuxolimab. These receptor sequences come from an adult with an advanced solid tumor such as melanoma, head and neck, liver or kidney cancer.

The chain employs TRBV29-1 and TRBJ1-5; D is uncertain. This CDR3 spans 13 amino acids. Germline lookup yields CDR1 SQVTM and CDR2 ANQGSEA. The germline V and J ends were trimmed by 4 bases and 2 bases, with 9 bases remaining between them. In DNA form, the CDR3 reads TGCAGCGTTGGTAGTCCAGGCAATCAGCCCCAGCATTTT. As protein: CSVGSPGNQPQHF.

Only one count was recorded for this clone. V usage is TRBV11-2 and J usage is TRBJ2-3; D tentatively fits TRBD1 or TRBD2 (5 bases each). Looked up from germline, CDR1 is SGHAT and CDR2 is FQNNGV. The CDR3 spans 17 residues. V was trimmed by 5 bases and J by 2 bases, leaving 20 bases between them. The CDR3 nucleotides are TGTGCCAGCAGCCAGGATCACGGGGCGACCATCACAGATACGCAGTATTTT. It specifies CASSQDHGATITDTQYF.

The CDR3 here is CASSQDPGTSYEQYF. CDR3 nucleotide sequence: TGCGCCAGCAGCCAAGATCCAGGGACTTCGTACGAGCAGTACTTC. This chain connects TRBV4-1 to TRBJ2-5; the D gene is possibly TRBD2 (6 bases). Judging by the DNA end, TRBJ2-7 fits better; the J call may be wrong. The CDR3 is 15 residues long. Germline-derived CDR1 and CDR2 are MGHRA and YSYEKL.

This chain links TRBV4-1 with TRBJ1-4, with D maybe TRBD1 (5 bases). CDR1 and CDR2 (germline): MGHRA, YSYEKL. The V end was cut by 4 bases, the J end by 5 bases, with 17 bases between. The CDR3 is 16 amino acids. The CDR3 sequence is CASSLTPGTENEKLFF. The CDR3, as DNA: TGCGCCAGCAGCCTTACCCCCGGGACTGAGAATGAAAAACTGTTTTTT.

J is TRBJ2-5 and V is TRBV5-4; the match to TRBD1 covers 10 bases. Gene TRBJ2-7 matches the end of the DNA better, so the J call may be wrong. The CDR3 is 15 amino acids. From germline, CDR1 is SGHNT and CDR2 YYREEE (reference sequence). The CDR3 nucleotides are TGTGCCAGCAGCTTCAGGGGACAGGGGTACTACGAGCAGTACTTC. Translation: CASSFRGQGYYEQYF.

This chain joins TRBV6-5 and TRBJ1-2; a possible D gene is TRBD1 (6 bases). Trimming removed 2 bases at V and 4 bases at J, with 11 bases between. The germline V gene encodes CDR1 MNHEY and CDR2 SVGAGI. CDR3 size: 14 residues. DNA for the CDR3: TGTGCCAGCAGTTACACAGGGTGGTCCTATGGCTACACCTTC. Amino acids: CASSYTGWSYGYTF.

The chain employs TRBV27 and TRBJ2-5; no firm D call. The CDR3 is 12 residues long. The V gene lost 7 bases and the J gene lost 5 bases, with 11 bases spanning the gap. Germline V gene data show CDR1 as MNHEY and CDR2 as SMNVEV (reference sequence). The CDR3 DNA reads TGTGCCAGCACCCCTCTGGGGGAGACCCAGTACTTC. Amino acid sequence: CASTPLGETQYF.

The V call is TRBV7-2, the J call TRBJ2-3; 14 nucleotides agree with TRBD2. Germline CDR1 reads SGHTA; CDR2 reads FQGNSA. This CDR3 has 15 residues. V shed 5 bases, J shed 4 bases, and the junction held 2 bases outside the gene matches. CDR3 in amino acids: CASSPTSGGADTQYF. In nucleotides, the CDR3 is TGTGCCAGCAGCCCGACTAGCGGGGGGGCAGATACGCAGTATTTT.

This clone turned up a few times. The chain joins TRBV5-5 to TRBJ2-7, with 11 bases fitting TRBD2. CDR1 is SGHKS and CDR2 is YYEKEE in the germline V gene (reference sequence). The CDR3 contains 16 residues. The V gene end was trimmed by 1 base and the J gene end by 0 bases; junction bases not matched to a gene: 3. CDR3 protein: CASSLLAGGLSYEQYF. DNA of the CDR3: TGTGCCAGCAGCTTGCTAGCGGGAGGCCTCTCCTACGAGCAGTACTTC.

The chain is built from TRBV27 and TRBJ2-3, with D possibly TRBD2 on 5 matching bases. The CDR3 has 13 amino acids. V was clipped by 0 bases and J by 4 bases, with 5 bases between them. Germline CDR1 MNHEY, CDR2 SMNVEV (reference sequence). The CDR3 DNA sequence: TGTGCCAGCAGTTTATCGGAGGCAGATACGCAGTATTTT. Its protein is CASSLSEADTQYF.

The V gene is TRBV7-6, the J gene TRBJ1-1; perhaps TRBD1 as D (5 bases). This CDR3 has 17 residues. V shed 5 bases and J shed 0 bases, with 19 bases lying between them. Germline values: CDR1 SGHVS, CDR2 FNYEAQ. CDR3 nucleotides: TGTGCCAGCAGCACAAGAAAGGGACGGCCCATGAACACTGAAGCTTTCTTT. Encoded protein: CASSTRKGRPMNTEAFF. Filled out from reference TRBV7-6 and TRBJ1-1, the complete variable domain reads GAGVSQSPRYKVTKRGQDVALRCDPISGHVSLYWYRQALGQGPEFLTYFNYEAQQDKSGLPNDRFSAERPEGSISTLTIQRTEQRDSAMYRCASSTRKGRPMNTEAFFGQGTRLTVV.

This clone was seen a single time. The chain combines TRBV6-5 with TRBJ2-3; TRBD2 matches 8 bases. Germline CDR1 MNHEY, CDR2 SVGAGI. CDR3 length: 13 amino acids. V lost 6 bases and J lost 6; bases outside the gene matches: 5. As DNA, the CDR3 is TGTGCCAGCAGCCGGGGACTAGTTGATACGCAGTATTTT. Translating gives CASSRGLVDTQYF.

This clone was counted between two and nine times. The chain joins TRBV5-1 to TRBJ2-7, with D perhaps being TRBD1 or TRBD2 (5 bases each). This CDR3 is 13 amino acids long. The V end lost 4 bases, the J end lost 6 bases, and 14 bases lay between the germline ends. CDR1 and CDR2 (germline): SGHRS, YFSETQ. The CDR3 bases are TGCGCCAGCAGCCAGGGACGTGCGGCCGAGCAGTACTTC. Translation: CASSQGRAAEQYF.